This T cell receptor beta chain derives from a study of response to subunit inactivated influenza vaccine (dated by TCRdb to the late 2010s). Study-level background: To follow how T cells responded to a trivalent subunit inactivated influenza vaccine, the researchers relied on deep quantitative profiling of the T cell receptor repertoire.

A word on this clonotype: The antigen it recognizes is unknown. Per-nucleotide qualities are absent, and no much larger clonotype sits a single base away.

The full study reports these points: It was suggested by the authors that each seasonal influenza vaccination may recruit only a limited number of new T cells.

Library construction relied on RT-PCR. Sequenced using an Illumina HiSeq 2500. The raw public reads went through TCRdb reprocessing: fastp at Q25, MiXCR clone calling, in-frame beta chains kept. Rows matching on CDR3 protein sequence are summarized as one entry with the most common DNA and genes. For this sample the table gives more than 700,000 distinct CDR3 sequences, of which around 20% were detected only once. The top ten clones comprise roughly 10% of the sample. The V end loses 5 bases and the J end loses 7 bases, and a stretch of 15 bases separates them. From the cysteine up to the phenylalanine, the CDR3 has a length of 13 residues. The entry retains the CDR3 DNA only, 39 bases that are in frame from base 1. The germline V gene (reference sequence) specifies DFQATT as CDR1 and SNEGSKA as CDR2.

The TCR sequence derives from a man aged 50 to 59 who received an inactivated influenza vaccine. Donor details come from another sample of the same person, matched by shared clones. Recombination joined TRBV20-1 with TRBJ2-1; TRBD2 is a possible D gene, resting on 6 matching bases. The sequencing used PBMCs from blood, collected approximately 5 days after vaccination. For the CDR3, the sequence is CSAYGLAMNEQFF. The DNA sequence is as follows: TGCAGTGCTTACGGGCTAGCGATGAATGAGCAGTTCTTC.